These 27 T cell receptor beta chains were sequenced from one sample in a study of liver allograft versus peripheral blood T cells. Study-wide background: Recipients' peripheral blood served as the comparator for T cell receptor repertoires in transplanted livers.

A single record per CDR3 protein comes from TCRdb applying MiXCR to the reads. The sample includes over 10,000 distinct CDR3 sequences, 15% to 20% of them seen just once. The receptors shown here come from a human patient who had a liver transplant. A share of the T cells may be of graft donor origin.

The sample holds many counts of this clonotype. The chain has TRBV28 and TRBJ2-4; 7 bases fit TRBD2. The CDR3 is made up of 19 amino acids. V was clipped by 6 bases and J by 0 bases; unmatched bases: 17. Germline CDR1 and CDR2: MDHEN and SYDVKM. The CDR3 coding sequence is TGTGCCAGCAGCCCCCTCGTGGGCAGGGACTACAGAGCCAAAAACATTCAGTACTTC. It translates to CASSPLVGRDYRAKNIQYF.

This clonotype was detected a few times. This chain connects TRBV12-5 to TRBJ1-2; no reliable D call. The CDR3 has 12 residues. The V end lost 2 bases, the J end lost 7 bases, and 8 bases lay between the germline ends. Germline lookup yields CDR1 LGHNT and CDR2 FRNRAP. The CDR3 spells CASGLIGGGYTF. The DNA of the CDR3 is TGTGCTAGTGGTTTGATCGGTGGTGGCTACACCTTC.

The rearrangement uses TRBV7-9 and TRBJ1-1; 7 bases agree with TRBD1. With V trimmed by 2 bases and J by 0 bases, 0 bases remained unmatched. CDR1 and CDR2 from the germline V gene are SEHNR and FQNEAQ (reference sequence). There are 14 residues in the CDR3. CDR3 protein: CASSLQGVNTEAFF. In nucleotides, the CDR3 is TGTGCCAGCAGCTTACAGGGGGTGAACACTGAAGCTTTCTTT. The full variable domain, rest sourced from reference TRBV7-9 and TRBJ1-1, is DTGVSQNPRHKITKRGQNVTFRCDPISEHNRLYWYRQTLGQGPEFLTYFQNEAQLEKSRLLSDRFSAERPKGSFSTLEIQRTEQGDSAMYLCASSLQGVNTEAFFGQGTRLTVV.

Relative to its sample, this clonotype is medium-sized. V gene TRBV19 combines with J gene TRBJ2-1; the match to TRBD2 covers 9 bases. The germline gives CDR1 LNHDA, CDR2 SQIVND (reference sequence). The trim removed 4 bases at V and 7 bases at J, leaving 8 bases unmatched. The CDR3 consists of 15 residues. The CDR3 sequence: CASSRASGAWNEQFF. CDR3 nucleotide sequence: TGTGCCAGTAGTAGAGCTAGCGGGGCCTGGAATGAGCAGTTCTTC.

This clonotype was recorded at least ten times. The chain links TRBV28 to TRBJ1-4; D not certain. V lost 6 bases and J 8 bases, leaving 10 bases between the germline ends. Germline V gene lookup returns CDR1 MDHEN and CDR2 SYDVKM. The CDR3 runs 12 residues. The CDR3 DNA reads TGTGCCAGCAGGACCGGTGGGGAAAAACTGTTTTTT. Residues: CASRTGGEKLFF.

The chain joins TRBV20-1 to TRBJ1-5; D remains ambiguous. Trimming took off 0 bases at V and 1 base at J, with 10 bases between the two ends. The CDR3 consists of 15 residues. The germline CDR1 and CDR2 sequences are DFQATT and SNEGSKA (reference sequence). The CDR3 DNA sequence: TGCAGTGCTAGAGAGGTACAGTCGAGCAATCAGCCCCAGCATTTT. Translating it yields CSAREVQSSNQPQHF.

The CDR3 spells CSASTSGDNEQFF. In DNA form, the CDR3 reads TGCAGTGCTAGTACTAGCGGGGACAATGAGCAGTTCTTC. This chain connects TRBV20-1 to TRBJ2-1, with 10 bases fitting TRBD2. The germline CDR1 and CDR2 sequences are DFQATT and SNEGSKA (reference sequence). Trimming at V came to 3 bases and at J to 5 bases, leaving 1 base not matched to a gene. The CDR3 covers 13 residues.

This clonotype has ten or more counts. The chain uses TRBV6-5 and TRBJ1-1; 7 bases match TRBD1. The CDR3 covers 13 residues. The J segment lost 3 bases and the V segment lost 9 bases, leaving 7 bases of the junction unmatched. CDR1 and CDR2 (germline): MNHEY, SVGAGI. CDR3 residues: CASCYRGDTEAFF. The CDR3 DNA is TGTGCCAGTTGTTACAGGGGCGACACTGAAGCTTTCTTT.

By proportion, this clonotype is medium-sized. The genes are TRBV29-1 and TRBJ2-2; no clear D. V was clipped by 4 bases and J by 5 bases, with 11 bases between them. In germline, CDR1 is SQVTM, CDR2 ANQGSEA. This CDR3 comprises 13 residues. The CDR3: CSVVSDLTGELFF. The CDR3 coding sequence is TGCAGCGTTGTTTCGGATCTAACCGGGGAGCTGTTTTTT.

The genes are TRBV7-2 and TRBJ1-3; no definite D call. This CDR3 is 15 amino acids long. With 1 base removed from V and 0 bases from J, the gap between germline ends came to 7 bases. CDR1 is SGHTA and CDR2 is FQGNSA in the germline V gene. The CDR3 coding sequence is TGTGCCAGCAGCTTAGGGCGCAGCTCTGGAAACACCATATATTTT. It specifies CASSLGRSSGNTIYF.

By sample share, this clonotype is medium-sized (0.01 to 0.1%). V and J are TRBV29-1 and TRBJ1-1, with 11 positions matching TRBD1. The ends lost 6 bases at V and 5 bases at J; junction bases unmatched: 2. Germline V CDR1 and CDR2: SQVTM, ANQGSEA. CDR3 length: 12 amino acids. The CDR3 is CSVWDRGTEAFF. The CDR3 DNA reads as TGCAGCGTGTGGGACAGGGGGACTGAAGCTTTCTTT. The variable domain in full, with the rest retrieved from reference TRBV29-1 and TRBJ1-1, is SAVISQKPSRDICQRGTSLTIQCQVDSQVTMMFWYRQQPGQSLTLIATANQGSEATYESGFVIDKFPISRPNLTFSTLTVSNMSPEDSSIYLCSVWDRGTEAFFGQGTRLTVV.

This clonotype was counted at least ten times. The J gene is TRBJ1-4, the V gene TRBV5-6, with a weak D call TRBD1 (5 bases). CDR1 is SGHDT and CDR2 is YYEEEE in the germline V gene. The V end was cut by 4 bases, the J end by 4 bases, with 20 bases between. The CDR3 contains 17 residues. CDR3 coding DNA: TGTGCCAGCAGCAACCTCGGGACCGAAATCATTAATGAAAAACTGTTTTTT. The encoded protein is CASSNLGTEIINEKLFF.

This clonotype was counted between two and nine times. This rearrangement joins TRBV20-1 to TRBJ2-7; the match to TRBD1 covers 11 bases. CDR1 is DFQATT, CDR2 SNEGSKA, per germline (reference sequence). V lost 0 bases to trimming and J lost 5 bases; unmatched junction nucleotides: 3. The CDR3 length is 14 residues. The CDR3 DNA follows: TGCAGTGCTAGAGATAGGGGACAGGGGGACGAGCAGTACTTC. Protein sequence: CSARDRGQGDEQYF.

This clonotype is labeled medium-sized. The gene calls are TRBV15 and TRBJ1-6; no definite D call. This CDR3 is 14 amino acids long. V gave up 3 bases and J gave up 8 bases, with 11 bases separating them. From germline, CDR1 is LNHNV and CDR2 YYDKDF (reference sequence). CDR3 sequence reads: CATSRRTTDSPLHF. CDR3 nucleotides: TGTGCCACCAGCAGGAGAACTACTGATTCACCCCTCCACTTT.

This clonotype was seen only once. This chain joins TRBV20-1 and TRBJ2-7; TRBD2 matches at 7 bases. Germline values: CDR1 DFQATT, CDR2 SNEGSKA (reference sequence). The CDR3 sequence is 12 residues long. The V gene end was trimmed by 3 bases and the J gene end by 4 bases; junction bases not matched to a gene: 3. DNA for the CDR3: TGCAGTGCTAGCGGGGGGATTTACGAGCAGTACTTC. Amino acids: CSASGGIYEQYF.

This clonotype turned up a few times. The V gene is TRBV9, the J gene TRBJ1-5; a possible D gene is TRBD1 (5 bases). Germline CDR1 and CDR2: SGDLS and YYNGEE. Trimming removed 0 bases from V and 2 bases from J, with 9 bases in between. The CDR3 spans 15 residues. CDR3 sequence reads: CASSVGGSRNQPQHF. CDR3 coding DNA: TGTGCCAGCAGCGTAGGGGGGTCCCGCAATCAGCCCCAGCATTTT. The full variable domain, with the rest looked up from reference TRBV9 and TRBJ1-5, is DSGVTQTPKHLITATGQRVTLRCSPRSGDLSVYWYQQSLDQGLQFLIQYYNGEERAKGNILERFSAQQFPDLHSELNLSSLELGDSALYFCASSVGGSRNQPQHFGDGTRLSIL.

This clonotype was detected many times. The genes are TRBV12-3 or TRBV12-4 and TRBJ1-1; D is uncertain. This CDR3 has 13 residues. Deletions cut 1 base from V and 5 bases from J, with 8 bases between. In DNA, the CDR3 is TGTGCCAGCAGTTTAGATGAGGGAACTGAAGCTTTCTTT. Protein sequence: CASSLDEGTEAFF.

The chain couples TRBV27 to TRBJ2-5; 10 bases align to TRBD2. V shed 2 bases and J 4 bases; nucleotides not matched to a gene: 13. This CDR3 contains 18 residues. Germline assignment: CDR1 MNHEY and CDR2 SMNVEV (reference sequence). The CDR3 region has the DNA TGTGCCAGCAGTTTAGGTTCCAGCGGGAGGGCCAGAGCAGAGACCCAGTACTTC. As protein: CASSLGSSGRARAETQYF.

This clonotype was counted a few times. This CDR3 reads CASTERSNYGYTF. CDR3 DNA: TGTGCCAGCACCGAAAGATCTAACTATGGCTACACCTTC. The rearrangement joins TRBV28 to TRBJ1-2; no clear D gene. Trimming shortened V by 7 bases and J by 0 bases, and 9 bases separated the two germline ends. The CDR3 covers 13 residues. Per germline, CDR1 MDHEN and CDR2 SYDVKM.

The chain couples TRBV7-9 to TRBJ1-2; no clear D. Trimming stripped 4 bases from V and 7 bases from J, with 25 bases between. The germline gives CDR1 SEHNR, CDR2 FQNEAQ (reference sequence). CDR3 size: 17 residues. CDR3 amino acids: CASSSFPVVPREAGYTF. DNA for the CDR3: TGTGCCAGCAGCTCATTTCCGGTCGTACCGCGAGAAGCTGGCTACACCTTC.

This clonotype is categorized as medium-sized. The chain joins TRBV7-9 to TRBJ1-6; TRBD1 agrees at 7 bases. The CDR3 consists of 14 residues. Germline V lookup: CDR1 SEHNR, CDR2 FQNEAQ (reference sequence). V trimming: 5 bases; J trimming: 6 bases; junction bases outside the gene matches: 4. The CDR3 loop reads CASSRGQLNSPLHF. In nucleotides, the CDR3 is TGTGCCAGCAGCCGGGGACAGCTTAATTCACCCCTCCACTTT.

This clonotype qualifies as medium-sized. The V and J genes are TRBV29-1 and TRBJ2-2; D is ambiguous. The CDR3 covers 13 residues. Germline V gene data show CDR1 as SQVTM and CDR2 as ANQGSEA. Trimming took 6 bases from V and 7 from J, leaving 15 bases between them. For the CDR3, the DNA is TGCAGCGTCAGATTGGGGTTAGGCGGGGAGCTGTTTTTT. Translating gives CSVRLGLGGELFF.

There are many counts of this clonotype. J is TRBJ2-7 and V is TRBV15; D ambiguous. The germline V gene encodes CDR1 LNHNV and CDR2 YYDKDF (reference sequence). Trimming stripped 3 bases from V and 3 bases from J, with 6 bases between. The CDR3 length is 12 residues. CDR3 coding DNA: TGTGCCACCAGCAGGGACGGCTACGAGCAGTACTTC. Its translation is CATSRDGYEQYF.

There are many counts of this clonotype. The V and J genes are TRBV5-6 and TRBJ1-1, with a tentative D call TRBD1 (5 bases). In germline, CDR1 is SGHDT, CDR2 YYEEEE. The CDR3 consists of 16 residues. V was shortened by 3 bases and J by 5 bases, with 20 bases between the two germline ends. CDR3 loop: CASSSLNAQGVTEAFF. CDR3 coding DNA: TGTGCCAGCAGCTCCCTAAACGCTCAGGGAGTGACTGAAGCTTTCTTT. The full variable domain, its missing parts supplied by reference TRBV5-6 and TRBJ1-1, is DAGVTQSPTHLIKTRGQQVTLRCSPKSGHDTVSWYQQALGQGPQFIFQYYEEEERQRGNFPDRFSGHQFPNYSSELNVNALLLGDSALYLCASSSLNAQGVTEAFFGQGTRLTVV.

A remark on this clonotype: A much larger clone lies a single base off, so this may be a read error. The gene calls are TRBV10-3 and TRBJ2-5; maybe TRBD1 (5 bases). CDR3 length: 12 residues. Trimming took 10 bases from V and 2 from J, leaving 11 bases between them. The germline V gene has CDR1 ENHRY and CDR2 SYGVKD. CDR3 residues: CATATAQETQYF. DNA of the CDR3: TGTGCCACCGCGACAGCACAAGAGACCCAGTACTTC.

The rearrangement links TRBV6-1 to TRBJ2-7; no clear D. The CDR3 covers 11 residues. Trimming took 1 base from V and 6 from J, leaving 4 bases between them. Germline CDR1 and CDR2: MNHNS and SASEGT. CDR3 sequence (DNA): TGTGCCAGCAGTGAAGGGGGCGAGCAGTACTTC. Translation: CASSEGGEQYF.

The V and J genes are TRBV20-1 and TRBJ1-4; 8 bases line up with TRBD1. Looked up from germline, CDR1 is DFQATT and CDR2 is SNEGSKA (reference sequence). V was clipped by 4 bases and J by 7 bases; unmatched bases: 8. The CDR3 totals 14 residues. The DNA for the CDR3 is TGCAGTGCTATCCCAGGGGGCGGGGGTGAAAAACTGTTTTTT. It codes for CSAIPGGGGEKLFF.